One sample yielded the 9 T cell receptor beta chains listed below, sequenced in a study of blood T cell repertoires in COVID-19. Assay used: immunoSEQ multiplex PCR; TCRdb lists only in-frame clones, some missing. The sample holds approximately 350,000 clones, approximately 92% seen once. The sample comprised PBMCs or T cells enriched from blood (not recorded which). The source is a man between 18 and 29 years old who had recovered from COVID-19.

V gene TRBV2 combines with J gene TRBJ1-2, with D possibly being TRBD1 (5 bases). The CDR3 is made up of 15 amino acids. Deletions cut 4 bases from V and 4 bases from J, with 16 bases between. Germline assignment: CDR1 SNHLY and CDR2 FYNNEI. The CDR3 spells CASSVGQRGAYGYTF. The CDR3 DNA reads TGTGCCAGCAGTGTGGGGCAAAGGGGCGCCTATGGCTACACCTTC.

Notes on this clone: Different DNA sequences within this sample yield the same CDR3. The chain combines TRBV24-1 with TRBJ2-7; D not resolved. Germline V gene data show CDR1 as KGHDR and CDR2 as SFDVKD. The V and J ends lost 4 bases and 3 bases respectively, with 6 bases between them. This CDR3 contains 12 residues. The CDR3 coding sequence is TGTGCCACCAGTGAAGGCGGCTACGAGCAGTACTTC. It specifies CATSEGGYEQYF.

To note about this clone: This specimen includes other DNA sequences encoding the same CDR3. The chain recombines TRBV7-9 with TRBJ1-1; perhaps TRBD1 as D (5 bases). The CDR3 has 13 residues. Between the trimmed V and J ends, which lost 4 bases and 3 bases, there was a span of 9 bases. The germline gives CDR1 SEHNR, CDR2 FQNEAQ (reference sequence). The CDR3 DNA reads TGTGCCAGCAGCTCGCAGGGCGACACTGAAGCTTTCTTT. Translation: CASSSQGDTEAFF.

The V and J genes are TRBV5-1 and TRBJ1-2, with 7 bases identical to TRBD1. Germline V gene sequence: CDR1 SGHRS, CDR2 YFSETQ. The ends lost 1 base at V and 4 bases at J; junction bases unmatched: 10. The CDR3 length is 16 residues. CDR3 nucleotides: TGCGCCAGCAGCTTGTCGATAGGGACAGAGATCTATGGCTACACCTTC. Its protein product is CASSLSIGTEIYGYTF.

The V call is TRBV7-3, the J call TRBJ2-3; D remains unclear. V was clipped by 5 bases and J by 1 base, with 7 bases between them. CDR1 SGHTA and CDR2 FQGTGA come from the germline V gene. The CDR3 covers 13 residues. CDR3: CASSPRGTDTQYF. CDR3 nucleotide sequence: TGTGCCAGCAGCCCCCGTGGCACAGATACGCAGTATTTT.

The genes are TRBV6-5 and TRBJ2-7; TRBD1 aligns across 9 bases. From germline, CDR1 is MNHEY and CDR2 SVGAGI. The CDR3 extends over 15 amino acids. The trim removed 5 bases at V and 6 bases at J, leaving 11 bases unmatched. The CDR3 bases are TGTGCCAGCAGTCCCCCTGCACAGGGGGCGGGCGAGCAGTACTTC. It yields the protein CASSPPAQGAGEQYF.

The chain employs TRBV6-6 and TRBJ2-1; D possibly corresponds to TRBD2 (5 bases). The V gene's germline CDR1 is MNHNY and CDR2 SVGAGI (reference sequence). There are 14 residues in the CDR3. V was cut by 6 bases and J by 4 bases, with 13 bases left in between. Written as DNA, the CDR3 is TGTGCCAGCAGCAAGGACTTCGGATACAATGAGCAGTTCTTC. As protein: CASSKDFGYNEQFF.

The CDR3 protein is CASGLVLSRASGEQFF. DNA of the CDR3: TGTGCTAGTGGTTTGGTACTCTCCAGGGCTTCGGGTGAGCAGTTCTTC. This sequence joins TRBV12-5 and TRBJ2-1, with D perhaps matching TRBD1 (5 bases). Trimming stripped 0 bases from V and 9 bases from J, with 18 bases between. Germline CDR1 LGHNT, CDR2 FRNRAP. The CDR3 runs 16 residues.

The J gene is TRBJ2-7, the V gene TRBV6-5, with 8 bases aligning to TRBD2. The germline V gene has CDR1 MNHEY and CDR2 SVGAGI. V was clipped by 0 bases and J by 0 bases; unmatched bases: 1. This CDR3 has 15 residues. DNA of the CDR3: TGTGCCAGCAGTTACTCGGCGGGAGGCTCCTACGAGCAGTACTTC. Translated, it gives CASSYSAGGSYEQYF.